Listed below are T cell receptor beta chains from one sample, sequenced in a study of cytomegalovirus exposure and HLA in healthy donors. The data were produced by immunoSEQ multiplex PCR, yet TCRdb's version contains in-frame clones alone and is incomplete. The table records some 160,000 clones, 73% of them present only once. What was sequenced was PBMCs. These receptors were taken from a woman between 18 and 30 years old in good health and CMV-seropositive. Both conserved end residues are part of each CDR3. Each record gives: CDR3 length, D gene, J gene, V gene, clone size, CDR3 protein, CDR3 DNA. A D gene is named only where the DNA matches it firmly. Not every row has a clone size; where given, it reads once, few, many or a size class.

16 - TRBJ2-6 TRBV5-1 - CASSLNRLSGANVLTF TGCGCCAGCAGCTTAAACCGACTCTCTGGGGCCAACGTCCTGACTTTC
14 TRBD2 TRBJ2-1 TRBV5-6 - CASSSGLAVYEQFF TGTGCCAGCAGCTCGGGACTAGCGGTTTATGAGCAGTTCTTC
14 - TRBJ2-3 TRBV10-3 - CAISAPRETDTQYF TGTGCCATCAGTGCCCCCCGCGAGACAGATACGCAGTATTTT
15 TRBD1 TRBJ2-7 TRBV7-3 - CASSVDRGPAYEQYF TGTGCCAGCAGCGTGGACAGGGGGCCTGCCTACGAGCAGTACTTC
14 - TRBJ2-7 TRBV6-1 once CATVFGTAGSEQYF TGTGCCACCGTATTTGGGACCGCGGGATCCGAGCAGTACTTC
16 TRBD1 TRBJ1-2 TRBV15 - CATSRDWGTAFYGYTF TGTGCCACCAGCAGAGACTGGGGGACAGCTTTCTATGGCTACACCTTC
14 - TRBJ1-2 TRBV15 - CATSPMQGVYGYTF TGTGCCACCAGCCCGATGCAAGGGGTCTATGGCTACACCTTC
15 - TRBJ1-3 TRBV30 - CAWSVQGSSGNTIYF TGTGCCTGGAGTGTACAGGGTAGCTCTGGAAACACCATATATTTT
19 TRBD2 TRBJ2-3 TRBV19 - CASSPPPGLAGGSTDTQYF TGTGCCAGTAGTCCGCCCCCGGGACTAGCGGGGGGCAGCACAGATACGCAGTATTTT
13 - TRBJ1-1 TRBV5-1 - CASSWTVNTEAFF TGCGCCAGCAGCTGGACAGTTAACACTGAAGCTTTCTTT